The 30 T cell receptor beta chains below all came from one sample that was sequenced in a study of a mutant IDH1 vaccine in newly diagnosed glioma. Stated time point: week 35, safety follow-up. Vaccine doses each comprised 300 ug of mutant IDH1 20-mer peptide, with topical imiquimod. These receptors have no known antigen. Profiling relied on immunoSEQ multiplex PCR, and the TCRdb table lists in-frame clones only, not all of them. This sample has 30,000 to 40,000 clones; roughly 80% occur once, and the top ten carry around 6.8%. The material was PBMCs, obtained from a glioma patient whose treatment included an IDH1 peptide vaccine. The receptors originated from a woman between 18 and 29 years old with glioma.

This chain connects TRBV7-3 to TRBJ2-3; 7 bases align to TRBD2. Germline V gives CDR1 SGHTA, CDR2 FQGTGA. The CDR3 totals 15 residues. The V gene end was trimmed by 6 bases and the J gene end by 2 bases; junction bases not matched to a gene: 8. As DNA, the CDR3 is TGTGCCAGCAGTCTGACCGGGGGGATCACAGATACGCAGTATTTT. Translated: CASSLTGGITDTQYF.

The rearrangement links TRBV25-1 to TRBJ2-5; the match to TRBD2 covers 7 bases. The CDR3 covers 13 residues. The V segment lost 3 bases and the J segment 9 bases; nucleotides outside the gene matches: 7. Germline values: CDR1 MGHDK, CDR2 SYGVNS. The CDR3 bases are TGTGCCAGCAGTGACCAGTTCCGGGAGGCCCAGTACTTC. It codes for CASSDQFREAQYF.

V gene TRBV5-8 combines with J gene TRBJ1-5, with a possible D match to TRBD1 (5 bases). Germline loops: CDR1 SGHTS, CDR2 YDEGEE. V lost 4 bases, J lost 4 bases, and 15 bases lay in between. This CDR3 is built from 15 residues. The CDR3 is CASSARDYDNQPQHF. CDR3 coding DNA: TGTGCCAGCAGCGCCCGGGACTACGATAATCAGCCCCAGCATTTT.

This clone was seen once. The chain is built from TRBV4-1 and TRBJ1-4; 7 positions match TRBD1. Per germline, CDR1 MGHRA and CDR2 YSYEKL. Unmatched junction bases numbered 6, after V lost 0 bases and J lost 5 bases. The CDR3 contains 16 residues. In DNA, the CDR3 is TGCGCCAGCAGCCAAGAGGCGGGGACAGCGAATGAAAAACTGTTTTTT. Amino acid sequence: CASSQEAGTANEKLFF.

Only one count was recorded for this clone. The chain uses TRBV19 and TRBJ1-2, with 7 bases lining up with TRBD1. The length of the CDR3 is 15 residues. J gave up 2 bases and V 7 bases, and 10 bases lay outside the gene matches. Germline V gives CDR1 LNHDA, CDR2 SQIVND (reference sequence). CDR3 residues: CASTPGQAQNYGYTF. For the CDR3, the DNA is TGTGCCAGTACCCCTGGACAGGCACAAAACTATGGCTACACCTTC.

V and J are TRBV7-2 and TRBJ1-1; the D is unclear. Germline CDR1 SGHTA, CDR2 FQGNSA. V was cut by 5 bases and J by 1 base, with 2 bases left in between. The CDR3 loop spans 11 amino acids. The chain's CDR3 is CASSQNTEAFF. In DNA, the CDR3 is TGTGCCAGCAGCCAGAACACTGAAGCTTTCTTT.

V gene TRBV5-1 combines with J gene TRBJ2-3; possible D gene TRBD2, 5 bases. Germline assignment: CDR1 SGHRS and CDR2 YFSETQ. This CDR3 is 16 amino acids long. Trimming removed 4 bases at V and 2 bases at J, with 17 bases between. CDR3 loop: CASSLRGLTNTDTQYF. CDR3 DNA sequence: TGCGCCAGCAGCCTTCGAGGGCTTACAAACACAGATACGCAGTATTTT. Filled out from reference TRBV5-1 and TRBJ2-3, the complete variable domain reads KAGVTQTPRYLIKTRGQQVTLSCSPISGHRSVSWYQQTPGQGLQFLFEYFSETQRNKGNFPGRFSGRQFSNSRSEMNVSTLELGDSALYLCASSLRGLTNTDTQYFGPGTRLTVL.

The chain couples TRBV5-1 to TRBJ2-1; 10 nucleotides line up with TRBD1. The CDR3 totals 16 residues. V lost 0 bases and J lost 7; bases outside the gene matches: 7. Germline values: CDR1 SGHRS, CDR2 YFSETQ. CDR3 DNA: TGCGCCAGCAGCTTGGGCGACAGGGGGCATGGGAATGAGCAGTTCTTC. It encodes CASSLGDRGHGNEQFF.

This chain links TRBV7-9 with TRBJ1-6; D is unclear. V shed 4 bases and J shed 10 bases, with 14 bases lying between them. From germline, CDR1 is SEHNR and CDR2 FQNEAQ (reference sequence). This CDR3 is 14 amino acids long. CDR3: CASSSQLAGSPLHF. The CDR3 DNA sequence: TGTGCCAGCAGCTCACAACTGGCTGGGTCACCCCTCCACTTT. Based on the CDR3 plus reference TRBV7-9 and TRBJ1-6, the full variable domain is DTGVSQNPRHKITKRGQNVTFRCDPISEHNRLYWYRQTLGQGPEFLTYFQNEAQLEKSRLLSDRFSAERPKGSFSTLEIQRTEQGDSAMYLCASSSQLAGSPLHFGNGTRLTVT.

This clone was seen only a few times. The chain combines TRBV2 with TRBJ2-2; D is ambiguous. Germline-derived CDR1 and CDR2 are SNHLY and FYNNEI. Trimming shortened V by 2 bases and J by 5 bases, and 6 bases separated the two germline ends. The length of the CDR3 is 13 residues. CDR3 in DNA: TGTGCCAGCAGTGAATTATGGACCGGGGAGCTGTTTTTT. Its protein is CASSELWTGELFF. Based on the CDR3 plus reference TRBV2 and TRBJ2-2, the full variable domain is EPEVTQTPSHQVTQMGQEVILRCVPISNHLYFYWYRQILGQKVEFLVSFYNNEISEKSEIFDDQFSVERPDGSNFTLKIRSTKLEDSAMYFCASSELWTGELFFGEGSRLTVL.

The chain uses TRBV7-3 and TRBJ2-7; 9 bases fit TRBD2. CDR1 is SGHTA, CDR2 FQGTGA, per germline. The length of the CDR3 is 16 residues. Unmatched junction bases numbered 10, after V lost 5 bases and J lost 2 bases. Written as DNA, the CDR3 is TGTGCCAGCAGCCATAGTCGGTCTAGCGGGACCTACGAGCAGTACTTC. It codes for CASSHSRSSGTYEQYF.

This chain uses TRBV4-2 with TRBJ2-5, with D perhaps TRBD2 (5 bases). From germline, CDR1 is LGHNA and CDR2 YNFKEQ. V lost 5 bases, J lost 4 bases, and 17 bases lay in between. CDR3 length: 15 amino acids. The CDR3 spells CASSWGEATGETQYF. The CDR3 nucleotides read TGTGCCAGCAGCTGGGGAGAGGCAACGGGAGAGACCCAGTACTTC.

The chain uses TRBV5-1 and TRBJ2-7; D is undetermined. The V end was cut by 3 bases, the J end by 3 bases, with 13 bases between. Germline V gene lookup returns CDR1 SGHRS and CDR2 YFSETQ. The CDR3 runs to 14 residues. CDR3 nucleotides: TGCGCCAGCAGCTCCCGAAGAGATGACTACGAGCAGTACTTC. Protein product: CASSSRRDDYEQYF.

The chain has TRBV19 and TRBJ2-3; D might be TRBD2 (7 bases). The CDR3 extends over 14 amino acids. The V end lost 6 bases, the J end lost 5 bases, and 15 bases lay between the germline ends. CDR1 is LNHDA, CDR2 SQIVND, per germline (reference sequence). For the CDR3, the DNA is TGTGCCAGTAGAGAACGGGGGGCGGGAGATACGCAGTATTTT. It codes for CASRERGAGDTQYF.

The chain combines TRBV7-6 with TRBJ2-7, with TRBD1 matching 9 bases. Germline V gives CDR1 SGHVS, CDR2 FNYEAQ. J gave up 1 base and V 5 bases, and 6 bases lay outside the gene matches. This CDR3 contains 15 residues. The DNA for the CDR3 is TGTGCCAGCAGCGCGGGACAGGGCACTTCCTACGAGCAGTACTTC. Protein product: CASSAGQGTSYEQYF.

CDR3 in DNA: TGTGCCAGCAGCGACAGGGAGAACACTGAAGCTTTCTTT. Its protein product is CASSDRENTEAFF. This sequence joins TRBV6-4 and TRBJ1-1; TRBD1 matches at 7 bases. Losses at the gene ends were 6 bases for V and 1 base for J; bases not matched to a gene: 2. The CDR3 is 13 amino acids. The V gene's germline CDR1 is MRHNA and CDR2 SNTAGT.

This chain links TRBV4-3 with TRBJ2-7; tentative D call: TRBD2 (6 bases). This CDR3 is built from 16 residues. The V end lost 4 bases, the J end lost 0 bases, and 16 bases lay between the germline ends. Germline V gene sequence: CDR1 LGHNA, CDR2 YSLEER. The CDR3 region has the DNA TGCGCCAGCAGCCCGGAGAGTCGCGGGACCTCCTACGAGCAGTACTTC. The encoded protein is CASSPESRGTSYEQYF.

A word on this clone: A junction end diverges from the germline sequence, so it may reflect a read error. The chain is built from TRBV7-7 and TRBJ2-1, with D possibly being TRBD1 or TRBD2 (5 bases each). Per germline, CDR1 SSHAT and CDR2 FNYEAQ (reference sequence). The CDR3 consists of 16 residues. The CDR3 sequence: CASSLARDALGNEQFF. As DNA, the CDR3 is TGTGCTAGCAGCTTAGCTAGGGACGCTCTGGGCAATGAGCAGTTCTTC.

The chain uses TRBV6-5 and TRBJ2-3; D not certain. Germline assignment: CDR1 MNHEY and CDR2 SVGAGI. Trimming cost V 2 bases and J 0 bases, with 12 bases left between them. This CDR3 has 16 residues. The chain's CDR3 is CASSYSPATSTDTQYF. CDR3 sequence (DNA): TGTGCCAGCAGTTACAGTCCGGCCACTAGCACAGATACGCAGTATTTT.

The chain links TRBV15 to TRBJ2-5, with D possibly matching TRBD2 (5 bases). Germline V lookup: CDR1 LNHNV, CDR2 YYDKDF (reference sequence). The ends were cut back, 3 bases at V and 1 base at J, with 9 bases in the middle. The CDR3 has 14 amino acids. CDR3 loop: CATSREAGQETQYF. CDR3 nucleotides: TGTGCCACCAGCAGGGAGGCGGGCCAAGAGACCCAGTACTTC.

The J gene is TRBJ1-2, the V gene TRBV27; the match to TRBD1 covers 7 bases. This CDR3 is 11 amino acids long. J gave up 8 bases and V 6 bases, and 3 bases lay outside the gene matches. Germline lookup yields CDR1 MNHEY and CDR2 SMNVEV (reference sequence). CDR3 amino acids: CASRDREGYTF. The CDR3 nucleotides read TGTGCCAGCAGAGACAGGGAAGGCTACACCTTC.

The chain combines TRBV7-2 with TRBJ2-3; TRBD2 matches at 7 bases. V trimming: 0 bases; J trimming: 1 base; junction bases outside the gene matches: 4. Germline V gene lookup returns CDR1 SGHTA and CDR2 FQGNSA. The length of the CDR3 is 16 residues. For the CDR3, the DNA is TGTGCCAGCAGCTTAGCGCTAGCGGCTCGCACAGATACGCAGTATTTT. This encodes CASSLALAARTDTQYF.

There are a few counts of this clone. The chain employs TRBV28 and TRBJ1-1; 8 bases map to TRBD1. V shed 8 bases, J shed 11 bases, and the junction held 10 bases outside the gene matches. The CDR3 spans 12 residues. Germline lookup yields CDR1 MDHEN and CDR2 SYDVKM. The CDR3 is CASCKRTGRAFF. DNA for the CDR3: TGTGCCAGCTGTAAAAGGACAGGGCGGGCTTTCTTT.

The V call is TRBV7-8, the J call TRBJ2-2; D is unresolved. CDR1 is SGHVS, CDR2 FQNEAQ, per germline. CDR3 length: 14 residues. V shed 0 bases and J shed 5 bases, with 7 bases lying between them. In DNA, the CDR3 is TGTGCCAGCAGCTTAGCGATGGGGACCGGGGAGCTGTTTTTT. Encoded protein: CASSLAMGTGELFF.

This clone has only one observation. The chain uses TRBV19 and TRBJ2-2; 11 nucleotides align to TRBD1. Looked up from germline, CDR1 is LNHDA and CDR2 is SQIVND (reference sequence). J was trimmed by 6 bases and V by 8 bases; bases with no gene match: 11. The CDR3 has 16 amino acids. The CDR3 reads CASLERTGGLAGELFF. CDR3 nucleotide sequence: TGTGCCAGTTTAGAACGGACAGGGGGCTTGGCCGGGGAGCTGTTTTTT.

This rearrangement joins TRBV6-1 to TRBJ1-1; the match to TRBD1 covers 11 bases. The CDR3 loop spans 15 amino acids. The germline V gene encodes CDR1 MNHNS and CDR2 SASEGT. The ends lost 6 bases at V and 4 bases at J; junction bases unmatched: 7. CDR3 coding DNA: TGTGCCAGCAGCCTGGACAGGGGGCAGGTCACTGAAGCTTTCTTT. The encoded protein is CASSLDRGQVTEAFF.

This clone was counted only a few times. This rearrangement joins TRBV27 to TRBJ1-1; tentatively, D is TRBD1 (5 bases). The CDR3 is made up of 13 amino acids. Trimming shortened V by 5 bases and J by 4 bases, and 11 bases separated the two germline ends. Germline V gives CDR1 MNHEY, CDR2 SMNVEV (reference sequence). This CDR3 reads CASSLGVATEAFF. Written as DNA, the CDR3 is TGTGCCAGCAGTCTGGGGGTGGCCACTGAAGCTTTCTTT.

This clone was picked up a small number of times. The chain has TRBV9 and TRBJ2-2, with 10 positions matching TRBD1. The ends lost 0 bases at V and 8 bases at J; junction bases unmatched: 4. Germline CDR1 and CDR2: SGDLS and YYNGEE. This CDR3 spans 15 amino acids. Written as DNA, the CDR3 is TGTGCCAGCAGCGTAGGTGGGACAGGGGCAGGGGAGCTGTTTTTT. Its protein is CASSVGGTGAGELFF.

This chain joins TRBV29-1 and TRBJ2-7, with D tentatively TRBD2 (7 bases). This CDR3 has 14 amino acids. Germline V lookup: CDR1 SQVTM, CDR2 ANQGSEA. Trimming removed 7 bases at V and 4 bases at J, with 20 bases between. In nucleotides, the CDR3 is TGCAGCGCCCAGGGGCGGGGGACCTCTTACGAGCAGTACTTC. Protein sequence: CSAQGRGTSYEQYF.

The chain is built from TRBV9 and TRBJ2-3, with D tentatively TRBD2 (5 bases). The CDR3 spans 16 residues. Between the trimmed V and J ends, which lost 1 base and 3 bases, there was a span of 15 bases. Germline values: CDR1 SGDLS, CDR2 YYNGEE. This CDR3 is CASSVHQASPTDTQYF. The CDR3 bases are TGTGCCAGCAGCGTACATCAGGCTAGCCCTACAGATACGCAGTATTTT.